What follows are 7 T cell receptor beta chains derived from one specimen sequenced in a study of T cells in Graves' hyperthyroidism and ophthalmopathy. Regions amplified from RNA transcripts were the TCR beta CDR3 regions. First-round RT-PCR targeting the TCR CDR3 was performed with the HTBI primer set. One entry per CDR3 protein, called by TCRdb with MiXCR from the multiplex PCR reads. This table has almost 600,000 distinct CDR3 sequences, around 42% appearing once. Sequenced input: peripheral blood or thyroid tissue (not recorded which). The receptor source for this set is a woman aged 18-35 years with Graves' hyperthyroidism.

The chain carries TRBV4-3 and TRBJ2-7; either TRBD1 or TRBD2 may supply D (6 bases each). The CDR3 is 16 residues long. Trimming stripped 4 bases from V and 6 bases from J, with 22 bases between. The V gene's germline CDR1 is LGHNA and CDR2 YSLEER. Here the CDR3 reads CASSPRGAGNACEQYF. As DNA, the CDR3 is TGCGCCAGCAGCCCGAGGGGGGCGGGGAATGCCTGCGAGCAGTACTTC.

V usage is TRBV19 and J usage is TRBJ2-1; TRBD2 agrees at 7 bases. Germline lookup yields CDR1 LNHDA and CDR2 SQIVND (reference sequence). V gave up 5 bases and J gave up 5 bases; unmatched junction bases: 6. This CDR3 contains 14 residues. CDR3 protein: CASSFPSGNNEQFF. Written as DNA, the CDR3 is TGTGCCAGTAGTTTTCCTAGCGGAAACAATGAGCAGTTCTTC.

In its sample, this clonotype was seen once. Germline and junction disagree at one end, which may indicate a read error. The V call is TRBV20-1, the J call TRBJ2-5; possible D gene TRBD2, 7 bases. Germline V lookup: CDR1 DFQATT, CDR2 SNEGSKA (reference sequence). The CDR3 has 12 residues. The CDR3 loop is CSARGGVETQYF. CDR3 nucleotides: TGCAGCGCTAGGGGGGGGGTGGAGACCCAGTACTTC.

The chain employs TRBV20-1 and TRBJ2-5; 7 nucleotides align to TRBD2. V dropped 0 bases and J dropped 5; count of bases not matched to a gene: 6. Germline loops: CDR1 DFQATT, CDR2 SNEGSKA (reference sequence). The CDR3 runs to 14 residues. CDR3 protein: CSARDTRGGETQYF. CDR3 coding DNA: TGCAGTGCTAGAGATACAAGGGGAGGGGAGACCCAGTACTTC.

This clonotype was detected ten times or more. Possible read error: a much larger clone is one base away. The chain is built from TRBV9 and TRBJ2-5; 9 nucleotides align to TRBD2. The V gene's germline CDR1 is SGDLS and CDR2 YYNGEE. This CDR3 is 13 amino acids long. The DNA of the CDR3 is TGTGCCAGCGGCGTAGCGGGAGTCGAGACCCAGTACTTC. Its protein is CASGVAGVETQYF.

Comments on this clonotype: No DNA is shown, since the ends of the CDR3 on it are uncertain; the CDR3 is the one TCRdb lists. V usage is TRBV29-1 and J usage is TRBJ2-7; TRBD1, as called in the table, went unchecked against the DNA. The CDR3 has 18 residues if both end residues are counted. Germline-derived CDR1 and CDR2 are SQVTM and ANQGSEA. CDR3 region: CSVACASSLGADSYEQYF.

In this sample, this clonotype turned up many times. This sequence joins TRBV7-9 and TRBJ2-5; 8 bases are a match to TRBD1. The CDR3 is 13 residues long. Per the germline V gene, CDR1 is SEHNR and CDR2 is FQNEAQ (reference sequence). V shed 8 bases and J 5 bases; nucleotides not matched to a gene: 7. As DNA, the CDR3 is TGTGCCAGCCTAACCCAGGGGGCCGAGACCCAGTACTTC. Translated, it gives CASLTQGAETQYF.